This T cell receptor (beta chain) was identified in a study of blood T cell repertoires in COVID-19 (dated by TCRdb to 2018 to 2020). Concerning the study at large: Samples covering the acute and convalescent phases of COVID-19 were provided by collaborators in the United States, Italy and Spain. The prospective study material was composed of cDNA or gDNA derived from T cells, B-cell-depleted T cells, or PBMCs. The dataset comprised deeply sampled blood TCRbeta repertoires from subjects exposed to, actively infected with, or recovered from COVID-19. The repertoires were released in a freely available public database intended as a resource for research on the immune response to SARS-CoV-2. The samples were drawn from two sources: the first 160 participants of the ongoing ImmuneRACE study, and 1,254 subjects contributed by 6 global collaborators. Nearly every sample came with metadata listing a de-identified subject ID, COVID-19 status, age in years and sex. Where HLA class I and class II types were available, the types were taken from metadata supplied by the sample provider, not from assay-based typing. Summary of the overall study and its limitations: Clinical and demographic metadata were provided uncurated, with the amount varying by source and participant.

V is cut back by 2 bases and J by 2 bases, with 2 bases in the junction unmatched. The CDR3 covers 15 residues, taking in both the cysteine and the phenylalanine. Only the CDR3 portion is preserved as DNA: 45 bases, with reading frame beginning at the first base. The germline V gene specifies SGHAT as CDR1 and FQNNGV as CDR2. The collaborating institutions used their own protocols to collect whole blood in K2EDTA tubes. For TCRbeta analysis, collaborator samples were shipped as frozen whole blood, as isolated PBMCs, or as DNA extracted from either sample type. This clone has more than one count but fewer than ten. Its antigen remains undetermined. Base qualities are not recorded, but no much larger clone differs from it by a single base. The immunoSEQ Assay, a bias-controlled multiplex PCR, was used to amplify TCRbeta CDR3 regions from genomic DNA. The original methods were these. The number of nucleated cells in each sample was estimated by amplification of reference gene primers within the assay. Sequence reads were collapsed and filtered to measure the absolute abundance of every unique TCRbeta CDR3 rearrangement. For each sample, productive Simpson clonality was calculated as the square root of Simpson's diversity index over productive rearrangements. TCRdb retrieved this table from immuneACCESS and kept in-frame rearrangements only. Not all clones are present; in checked studies, unresolved V genes account for under half, and no reason is known for the remainder. The V and J calls and clone size are taken from that table; D and trimming were inferred from the DNA. The table for this sample lists over 110,000 clones; about 90% of them were counted only once. The ten largest clones represent about 1.7% of the sample.

Sequenced input: peripheral blood. The rearranged segments are TRBV11-2 and TRBJ2-1; 8 nucleotides in the junction match TRBD2. The sequence was obtained from a woman aged 45-65 years with acute or convalescent COVID-19. The CDR3 in this case is CASSLNGGAYNEQFF. The sequence in DNA is TGTGCCAGCAGCTTAAACGGGGGGGCCTACAATGAGCAGTTCTTC. The CDR3 plus the reference TRBV11-2 and TRBJ2-1 genes for the other parts give the full variable domain: EAGVAQSPRYKIIEKRQSVAFWCNPISGHATLYWYQQILGQGPKLLIQFQNNGVVDDSQLPKDRFSAERLKGVDSTLKIQPAKLEDSAVYLCASSLNGGAYNEQFFGPGTRLTVL.